Presented here are 19 T cell receptor beta chains from one specimen sequenced in a study of T cell repertoires in cytomegalovirus infection. Via MiXCR, TCRdb re-called the reads, giving one row per CDR3 protein. This table has approximately 500,000 distinct CDR3 sequences, around 10% appearing once. The specimen sequenced was PBMCs. The receptors come from a human donor in good health (CMV status not recorded). Some clones in this sample may be carry-over from other donors' samples.

This clonotype was recorded many times. The chain has TRBV6-2 or TRBV6-3 and TRBJ2-1, with 10 bases fitting TRBD2. This CDR3 is 16 amino acids long. CDR1 and CDR2 from the germline V gene are MNHEY and SVGEGT. Trimming took 5 bases from V and 6 from J; bases not matched to a gene: 10. The CDR3 DNA reads as TGTGCCAGCAGTCCCCTAGCGGGAGAGGCGATCAATGAGCAGTTCTTC. It is translated as CASSPLAGEAINEQFF.

In its sample, this clonotype was seen many times. The V and J genes are TRBV5-4 and TRBJ2-2; 7 nucleotides align to TRBD2. This CDR3 contains 16 residues. Germline V gene lookup returns CDR1 SGHNT and CDR2 YYREEE (reference sequence). V lost 3 bases to trimming and J lost 4 bases; unmatched junction nucleotides: 9. This CDR3 reads CASSSALADLTGELFF. The CDR3 DNA reads TGTGCCAGCAGCTCCGCTCTAGCGGACCTCACCGGGGAGCTGTTTTTT.

The table lists this clonotype with many counts. The J gene is TRBJ1-1, the V gene TRBV12-3 or TRBV12-4; maybe TRBD1 (5 bases). The CDR3 consists of 12 residues. V was shortened by 3 bases and J by 8 bases, with 10 bases between the two germline ends. The DNA of the CDR3 is TGTGCCAGCAGTTTCCGGGGGAGGGAAGCTTTCTTT. Its protein is CASSFRGREAFF.

Only a few counts were recorded for this clonotype. V usage is TRBV19 and J usage is TRBJ1-5; the D is unclear. Trimming took 1 base from V and 5 from J, leaving 6 bases between them. In germline, CDR1 is LNHDA, CDR2 SQIVND (reference sequence). This CDR3 has 13 residues. The CDR3 loop is CASSIGWHQPQHF. The CDR3 DNA reads TGTGCCAGTAGTATAGGGTGGCATCAGCCCCAGCATTTT. Full variable domain (rest looked up from reference TRBV19 and TRBJ1-5): DGGITQSPKYLFRKEGQNVTLSCEQNLNHDAMYWYRQDPGQGLRLIYYSQIVNDFQKGDIAEGYSVSREKKESFPLTVTSAQKNPTAFYLCASSIGWHQPQHFGDGTRLSIL.

In this sample, this clonotype turned up many times. This chain links TRBV5-5 with TRBJ1-2; 7 bases are shared with TRBD1. After removal of 4 bases from V and 2 bases from J, the junction contained 8 bases not matched to a gene. Germline assignment: CDR1 SGHKS and CDR2 YYEKEE (reference sequence). CDR3 length: 15 residues. Written as DNA, the CDR3 is TGTGCCAGCAGCCCGTGGACAGGCTCCAACTATGGCTACACCTTC. This sequence encodes CASSPWTGSNYGYTF. The variable domain in full, completed from reference TRBV5-5 and TRBJ1-2, reads DAGVTQSPTHLIKTRGQQVTLRCSPISGHKSVSWYQQVLGQGPQFIFQYYEKEERGRGNFPDRFSARQFPNYSSELNVNALLLGDSALYLCASSPWTGSNYGYTFGSGTRLTVV.

The rearrangement joins TRBV28 to TRBJ2-2, with 7 bases lining up with TRBD1. The CDR3 runs 15 residues. Germline CDR1 is MDHEN and CDR2 is SYDVKM. With 3 bases clipped from V and 3 bases from J, the junction kept 4 bases outside the gene matches. Written as DNA, the CDR3 is TGTGCCAGCAGTTTGGACAGGAGTTACACCGGGGAGCTGTTTTTT. As protein: CASSLDRSYTGELFF.

This rearrangement joins TRBV7-3 to TRBJ2-2; 10 nucleotides line up with TRBD2. The CDR3 is 14 residues long. V trimming: 2 bases; J trimming: 10 bases; junction bases outside the gene matches: 4. The germline V gene has CDR1 SGHTA and CDR2 FQGTGA. CDR3 sequence (DNA): TGTGCCAGCAGCTTAGGGACTAGCGCCGAGGAGCTGTTTTTT. Translation gives CASSLGTSAEELFF.

This clonotype was recorded many times. This chain connects TRBV19 to TRBJ1-5, with D unresolved. Trimming stripped 3 bases from V and 6 bases from J, with 9 bases between. CDR1 LNHDA and CDR2 SQIVND come from the germline V gene (reference sequence). The CDR3 covers 13 residues. CDR3 amino acids: CASSILETQPQHF. CDR3 nucleotides: TGTGCCAGTAGTATTCTAGAAACTCAGCCCCAGCATTTT.

The V gene is TRBV11-2, the J gene TRBJ2-7; TRBD2 matches 8 bases. CDR3 length: 18 residues. From germline, CDR1 is SGHAT and CDR2 FQNNGV. Germline trimming cut 0 bases from V and 1 base from J; bases unmatched to any gene: 11. The CDR3, as DNA: TGTGCCAGCAGCTTAGATAAATTTCCGGGACTAGGGTCCTACGAGCAGTACTTC. Amino acid sequence: CASSLDKFPGLGSYEQYF.

Many counts were recorded for this clonotype. The chain recombines TRBV2 with TRBJ2-5; D remains ambiguous. Germline CDR1 is SNHLY and CDR2 is FYNNEI. The V end lost 2 bases, the J end lost 2 bases, and 21 bases lay between the germline ends. This CDR3 has 18 amino acids. In DNA, the CDR3 is TGTGCCAGCAGTGAAATGGGTGGGGTCCGCCGGGTGCAAGAGACCCAGTACTTC. Translation gives CASSEMGGVRRVQETQYF.

The rearrangement links TRBV19 to TRBJ2-6, with TRBD2 matching over 11 bases. The CDR3 has 18 residues. V lost 3 bases and J lost 2; bases outside the gene matches: 6. Germline V gene lookup returns CDR1 LNHDA and CDR2 SQIVND (reference sequence). This CDR3 reads CASSIRLAGGAGANVLTF. Written as DNA, the CDR3 is TGTGCCAGTAGTATCCGGCTAGCGGGAGGAGCTGGGGCCAACGTCCTGACTTTC.

V and J are TRBV2 and TRBJ1-6; D not certain. CDR3 length: 16 amino acids. Germline CDR1 SNHLY, CDR2 FYNNEI. V was clipped by 2 bases and J by 8 bases, with 16 bases between them. CDR3 nucleotide sequence: TGTGCCAGCAGTGAATGGGGAAGGACTTTGGATTCACCCCTCCACTTT. This codes for CASSEWGRTLDSPLHF.

This clonotype was seen many times. The rearrangement joins TRBV11-2 to TRBJ2-2, with D possibly matching TRBD1 (6 bases). The CDR3 is 16 amino acids. V dropped 5 bases and J dropped 1 base, with 14 bases sitting between them. Germline V gives CDR1 SGHAT, CDR2 FQNNGV. CDR3 sequence: CASSDAGTLNTGELFF. The CDR3 region has the DNA TGTGCCAGCAGCGACGCCGGGACATTGAACACCGGGGAGCTGTTTTTT.

This clonotype was found once. The chain couples TRBV5-1 to TRBJ1-4; D not resolved. CDR1 is SGHRS, CDR2 YFSETQ, per germline. The CDR3 consists of 14 residues. The V end lost 0 bases, the J end lost 6 bases, and 9 bases lay between the germline ends. This CDR3 reads CASSLDTGDEKLFF. The CDR3 DNA follows: TGCGCCAGCAGCTTGGATACGGGTGATGAAAAACTGTTTTTT.

This clonotype was seen more than once but under ten times. The V and J genes are TRBV28 and TRBJ2-7, with TRBD1 as a possible D gene (5 bases). There are 14 residues in the CDR3. V lost 4 bases and J 6 bases, leaving 16 bases between the germline ends. The germline CDR1 and CDR2 sequences are MDHEN and SYDVKM. CDR3 region: CASSSIRIRGEQYF. DNA of the CDR3: TGTGCCAGCAGTTCGATACGGATAAGGGGCGAGCAGTACTTC.

This clonotype was detected only a few times. The chain has TRBV9 and TRBJ2-7, with TRBD1 identical over 8 bases. V was clipped by 3 bases and J by 6 bases; unmatched bases: 5. The CDR3 covers 13 residues. Germline V gene sequence: CDR1 SGDLS, CDR2 YYNGEE. CDR3 nucleotides: TGTGCCAGCAGCGCAGGGGACAGGACCGAGCAGTACTTC. Encoded protein: CASSAGDRTEQYF.

This clonotype was observed at least ten times. This sequence joins TRBV29-1 and TRBJ2-1; 9 bases are shared with TRBD2. This CDR3 is built from 16 residues. The germline V gene encodes CDR1 SQVTM and CDR2 ANQGSEA. J was trimmed by 6 bases and V by 1 base; bases with no gene match: 10. The CDR3 DNA reads as TGCAGCGTTGAAGGGGCCCATAGCGGGGGCGGCAATGAGCAGTTCTTC. This translates into CSVEGAHSGGGNEQFF.

This clonotype was observed a handful of times. The chain links TRBV30 to TRBJ1-1, with 11 bases aligning to TRBD1. The CDR3 runs to 15 residues. J was trimmed by 1 base and V by 4 bases; bases with no gene match: 5. Germline-derived CDR1 and CDR2 are GTSNPN and SVGIG (reference sequence). CDR3 loop: CAWNPGTGGNTEAFF. The CDR3 DNA is TGTGCCTGGAACCCCGGGACAGGGGGGAACACTGAAGCTTTCTTT.

The V and J genes are TRBV4-1 and TRBJ1-6, with D hard to call. Trimming cost V 0 bases and J 9 bases, with 12 bases left between them. This CDR3 region has 15 residues. Germline assignment: CDR1 MGHRA and CDR2 YSYEKL. Here the CDR3 reads CASSQDHGGFSPLHF. The DNA of the CDR3 is TGCGCCAGCAGCCAAGATCACGGAGGGTTTTCACCCCTCCACTTT.